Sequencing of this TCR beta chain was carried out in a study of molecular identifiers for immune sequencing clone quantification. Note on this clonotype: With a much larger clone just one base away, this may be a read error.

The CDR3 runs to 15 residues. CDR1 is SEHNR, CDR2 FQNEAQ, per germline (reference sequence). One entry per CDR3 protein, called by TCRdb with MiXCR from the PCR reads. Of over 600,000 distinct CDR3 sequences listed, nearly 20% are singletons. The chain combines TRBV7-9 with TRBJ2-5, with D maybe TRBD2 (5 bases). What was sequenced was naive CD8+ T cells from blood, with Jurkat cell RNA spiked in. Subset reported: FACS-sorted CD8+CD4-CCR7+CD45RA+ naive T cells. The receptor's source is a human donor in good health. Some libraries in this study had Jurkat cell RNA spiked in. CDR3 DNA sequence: TGTACCAGCAGCTTATATCTTGCGGGTCAAGAGACCCAGTACTTC. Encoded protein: CTSSLYLAGQETQYF.